In this sample, the clone carrying this T cell receptor (beta chain) turned up a few times. A sample-barcoded 5' primer and a J-beta primer mix were used in a second PCR of about 6 to 11 cycles. A single record per CDR3 protein comes from TCRdb applying MiXCR to the 5' RACE reads. The table lists 650,000 or so distinct CDR3 sequences, more than 45% of them singletons. This sample was included in a study of blood T cells in healthy people across ages. The V and J ends lost 4 bases and 5 bases, in that order; junction bases with no gene match: 5. Germline CDR1 and CDR2: SEHNR and FQNEAQ (reference sequence). CDR3 length: 15 residues.

Sequencing input: blood. This chain links TRBV7-9 with TRBJ1-4, with TRBD1 identical over 9 bases. This clonotype originated in an elderly woman in good health. The chain's CDR3 is CASSSGQGRNEKLFF. In nucleotides, the CDR3 is TGTGCCAGCAGCTCGGGACAGGGTAGGAATGAAAAACTGTTTTTT.